This T cell receptor beta chain was captured by sequencing in a study of shared clonotypes between healthy human individuals. Findings and caveats of the study: Clonotypes shared by all four sorted-subset donors had higher generation probabilities than non-shared clonotypes. In the sorted subsets, rarefaction showed sequencing was incomplete despite large depth.

CDR3 length equals 14 residues. Trimming left V 7 bases short and J 1 base short, with 12 bases between. Germline V gives CDR1 LNHDA, CDR2 SQIVND (reference sequence). The material for each subset, its genomic DNA, was split evenly across several immunoSEQ plates. The method was immunoSEQ multiplex PCR; TCRdb's version includes in-frame clones alone and lacks a portion of them. The data show 1,400,000 or so clones, approximately 98.5% seen once. As to this clone: Its antigen is unidentified.

Sequenced sample: naive CD4+ T cells sorted from blood. Subset meaning: CD45RA+ positively selected. The receptor comes from a man younger than 45 in good health. The chain is built from TRBV19 and TRBJ2-3; TRBD2 is a possible D gene (5 bases). The CDR3 sequence: CASTRLGGTDTQYF. In DNA form, the CDR3 reads TGTGCCAGTACTAGGCTGGGAGGCACAGATACGCAGTATTTT.